At least ten counts were recorded for the clone carrying this T cell receptor (beta chain). The sample comes from a study of T cells in Graves' hyperthyroidism and ophthalmopathy. Study-level information: Peripheral blood specimens were obtained at initial diagnosis, prior to any treatment.

Looked up from germline, CDR1 is DFQATT and CDR2 is SNEGSKA (reference sequence). This CDR3 region has 15 residues. V was clipped by 1 base and J by 0 bases, with 10 bases between them. There were TCR beta CDR3 regions amplified from RNA transcripts. A first-round RT-PCR of the TCR CDR3 used the HTBI primer set. TCRdb itself ran the multiplex PCR reads through MiXCR, one entry per CDR3 protein. The sample holds hundreds of thousands of distinct CDR3 sequences; nearly 20% are singletons and the top ten take approximately 50%. Ophthalmopathy patients showed a Clinical Activity Score of at least 3, NOSPECS grade of at least 4 and duration under 3 months. Using around 10 ml of fresh peripheral blood, PBMCs were prepared.

The TCR comes from a man in his forties with Graves' ophthalmopathy. The sequencing input was blood. The chain couples TRBV20-1 to TRBJ2-1, with D perhaps matching TRBD2 (6 bases). The CDR3 is CSARGGASSYNEQFF. CDR3 bases: TGCAGTGCTAGAGGCGGGGCCAGCTCCTACAATGAGCAGTTCTTC.